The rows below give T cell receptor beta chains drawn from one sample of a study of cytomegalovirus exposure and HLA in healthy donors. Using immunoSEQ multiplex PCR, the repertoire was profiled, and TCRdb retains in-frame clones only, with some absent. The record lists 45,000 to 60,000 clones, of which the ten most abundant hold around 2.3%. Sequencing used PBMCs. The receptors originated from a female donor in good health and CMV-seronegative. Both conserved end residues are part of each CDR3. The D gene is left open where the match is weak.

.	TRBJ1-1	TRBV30	CAWKPRTEEDFF	TGTGCCTGGAAACCTCGGACAGAAGAAGATTTCTTT
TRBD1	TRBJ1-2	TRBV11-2	CASSLSGTGGYTF	TGTGCCAGCAGCTTATCAGGGACAGGGGGCTACACCTTC
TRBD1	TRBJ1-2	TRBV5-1	CASSSTGGPNYGYTF	TGCGCCAGCAGCTCGACAGGGGGCCCTAACTATGGCTACACCTTC
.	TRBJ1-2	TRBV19	CASSLTGIRDGYTF	TGTGCCAGTAGTTTAACAGGGATACGGGATGGCTACACCTTC
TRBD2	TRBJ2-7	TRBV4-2	CASSQDRGRGASYEQYF	TGTGCCAGCAGCCAAGATAGAGGGCGGGGGGCTTCCTACGAGCAGTACTTC
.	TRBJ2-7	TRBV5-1	CASSLDSGVGYEQYF	TGCGCCAGCAGCTTGGATAGCGGTGTTGGCTACGAGCAGTACTTC
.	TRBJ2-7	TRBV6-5	CASSYSWDNAYEQYF	TGTGCCAGCAGTTACTCCTGGGACAACGCCTACGAGCAGTACTTC
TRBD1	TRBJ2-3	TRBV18	CASSSPTGRRTDTQYF	TGTGCCAGCTCATCACCGACAGGGCGACGCACAGATACGCAGTATTTT
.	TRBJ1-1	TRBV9	CASSVTGGRNTEAFF	TGTGCCAGCAGCGTAACTGGAGGGAGGAACACTGAAGCTTTCTTT
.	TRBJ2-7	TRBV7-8	CASSLASRGAHEQYF	TGTGCCAGCAGCTTAGCGAGTCGGGGGGCCCACGAGCAGTACTTC
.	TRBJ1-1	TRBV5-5	CASSFVWAGNTEAFF	TGTGCCAGCAGCTTTGTGTGGGCAGGGAACACTGAAGCTTTCTTT
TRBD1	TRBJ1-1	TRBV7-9	CASSHGQGNTEAFF	TGTGCCAGCAGCCACGGACAGGGGAACACTGAAGCTTTCTTT
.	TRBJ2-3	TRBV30	CAWSRGADTQYF	TGTGCCTGGAGTCGGGGAGCAGATACGCAGTATTTT
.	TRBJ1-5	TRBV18	CASSPNSNSNQPQHF	TGTGCCAGCTCACCAAACAGTAACAGCAATCAGCCCCAGCATTTT
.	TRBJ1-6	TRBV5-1	CASSLQQGGSPLHF	TGCGCCAGCAGCTTGCAACAGGGCGGATCACCCCTCCACTTT
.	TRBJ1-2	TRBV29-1	CSVSGFGYTF	TGCAGCGTTTCAGGGTTCGGCTACACCTTC
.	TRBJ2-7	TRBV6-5	CASSYRTSGNKNEQYF	TGTGCCAGCAGTTATCGGACGTCGGGGAATAAGAACGAGCAGTACTTC
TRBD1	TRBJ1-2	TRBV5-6	CASSLDVTGDGYTF	TGTGCCAGCAGCTTGGATGTGACAGGGGATGGCTACACCTTC
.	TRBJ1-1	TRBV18	CASSPYIGGGQGTEAFF	TGTGCCAGCTCACCGTATATTGGGGGGGGACAAGGCACTGAAGCTTTCTTT
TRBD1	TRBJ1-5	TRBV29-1	CSVEGQGGQPQHF	TGCAGCGTTGAGGGACAGGGAGGTCAGCCCCAGCATTTT
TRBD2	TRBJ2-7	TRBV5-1	CASTSGASSYEQYF	TGCGCCAGCACTAGCGGGGCGAGCTCCTACGAGCAGTACTTC
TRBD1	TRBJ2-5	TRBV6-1	CASSEVGQGVGETQYF	TGTGCCAGCAGTGAAGTGGGACAGGGGGTCGGGGAGACCCAGTACTTC
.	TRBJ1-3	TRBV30	CAWSVQSGNTIYF	TGTGCCTGGAGTGTACAATCAGGGAACACCATATATTTT
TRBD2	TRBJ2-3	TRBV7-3	CASLATSGPRGTDTQYF	TGTGCCAGCCTTGCGACTAGCGGGCCGCGGGGCACAGATACGCAGTATTTT
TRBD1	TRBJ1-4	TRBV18	CASSPPGQGGEKLFF	TGTGCCAGCTCACCACCGGGACAGGGCGGTGAAAAACTGTTTTTT
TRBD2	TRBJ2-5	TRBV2	CASRTSGSIRETQYF	TGTGCCAGCAGGACTAGCGGGAGTATTCGGGAGACCCAGTACTTC
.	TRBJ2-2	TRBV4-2	CASSQDLSNTGELFF	TGTGCCAGCAGCCAAGATCTTTCGAACACCGGGGAGCTGTTTTTT
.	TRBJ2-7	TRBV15	CATSTSNSYEQYF	TGTGCCACCAGCACGAGCAACTCCTACGAGCAGTACTTC
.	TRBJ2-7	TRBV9	CASSVAPGGTYEQYF	TGTGCCAGCAGCGTAGCTCCAGGGGGGACCTACGAGCAGTACTTC
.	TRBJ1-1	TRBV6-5	CASSSPGTEAFF	TGTGCCAGCAGCAGCCCGGGGACTGAAGCTTTCTTT
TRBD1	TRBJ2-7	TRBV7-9	CASSLGSLGQGYEQYF	TGTGCCAGCAGCTTAGGGTCCTTAGGACAGGGGTACGAGCAGTACTTC
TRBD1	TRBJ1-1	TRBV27	CASMATGEMNTEAFF	TGTGCCAGCATGGCGACAGGGGAAATGAACACTGAAGCTTTCTTT
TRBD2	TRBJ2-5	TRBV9	CASSVSGVGGETQYF	TGTGCCAGCAGCGTAAGCGGGGTGGGGGGAGAGACCCAGTACTTC
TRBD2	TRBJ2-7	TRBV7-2	CASSLGSGRDYEQYF	TGTGCCAGCAGCTTAGGTAGCGGGAGGGACTACGAGCAGTACTTC
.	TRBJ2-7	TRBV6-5	CASSSSGTSLGEYF	TGTGCCAGCAGTTCCTCCGGGACTTCCCTCGGGGAGTACTTC
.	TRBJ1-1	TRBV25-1	CASLRPGTLNTEAFF	TGTGCCAGCCTTCGTCCCGGGACATTGAACACTGAAGCTTTCTTT
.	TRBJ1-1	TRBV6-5	CASRPEDFLNTEAFF	TGTGCCAGCAGACCGGAGGACTTCTTGAACACTGAAGCTTTCTTT
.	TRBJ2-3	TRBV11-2	CASSIDRPRTDTQYF	TGTGCCAGCAGCATCGACAGGCCCCGCACAGATACGCAGTATTTT
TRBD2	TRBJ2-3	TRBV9	CASSVLSGGSTDTQYF	TGTGCCAGCAGCGTACTCAGCGGGGGGAGCACAGATACGCAGTATTTT
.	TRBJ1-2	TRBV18	CASSATGYYGYTF	TGTGCCAGCTCAGCCACAGGTTATTATGGCTACACCTTC
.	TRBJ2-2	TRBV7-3	CASSRAGDPGELFF	TGTGCCAGCAGCCGGGCCGGGGATCCCGGGGAGCTGTTTTTT
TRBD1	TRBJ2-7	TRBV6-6	CASSYSRDRQAYEQYF	TGTGCCAGCAGTTACTCTCGGGACAGGCAAGCCTACGAGCAGTACTTC
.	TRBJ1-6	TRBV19	CASRLPGLRGNSPLHF	TGTGCCAGCCGACTCCCGGGACTTCGGGGTAATTCACCCCTCCACTTT
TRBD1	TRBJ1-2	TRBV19	CASTDRAYGYTF	TGTGCCAGTACGGACAGGGCTTACGGCTACACCTTC
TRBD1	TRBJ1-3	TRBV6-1	CASRDRPLDTIYF	TGTGCCAGCAGGGACAGGCCTTTGGACACCATATATTTT
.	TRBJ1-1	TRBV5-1	CASSLVPGGDTEAFF	TGCGCCAGCAGCTTGGTTCCGGGGGGGGACACTGAAGCTTTCTTT
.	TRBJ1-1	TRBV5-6	CASSKSGGRTEAFF	TGTGCCAGCAGTAAATCCGGGGGGAGAACTGAAGCTTTCTTT
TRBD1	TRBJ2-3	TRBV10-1	CASSEICGTGSTDTQYF	TGCGCCAGCAGTGAGATTTGTGGGACAGGGAGCACAGATACGCAGTATTTT
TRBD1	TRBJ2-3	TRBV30	CAWSGGTGRWADTQYF	TGTGCCTGGAGTGGGGGGACAGGGAGGTGGGCAGATACGCAGTATTTT
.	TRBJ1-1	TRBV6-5	CAVSTMNTEAFF	TGTGCCGTGTCGACAATGAACACTGAAGCTTTCTTT
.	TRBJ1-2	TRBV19	CASSIEGRLYGYTF	TGTGCCAGTAGTATAGAGGGCAGGCTCTATGGCTACACCTTC